The rows below give T cell receptor beta chains drawn from one sample of a study of T cell responses to AZD1222 COVID-19 vaccine. Here immunoSEQ multiplex PCR was the method, and the copy in TCRdb shows in-frame clones only, minus some. The profile shows approximately 160,000 clones, around nine tenths of them singletons. Sequences were derived from peripheral blood, sampled on day 0 of AZD1222 vaccination. The receptors shown here come from an adult in good health. Each CDR3 is given with its conserved first and last residue. The D gene is left open where the match is weak. The size of a clone is reported for some rows only, either as once, few or many, or as a class for expanded clones.

j_call clone_size v_call d_call cdr3_aa cdr3_nt
TRBJ2-3 - TRBV6-4 TRBD2 CASSASGGADTQYF TGTGCCAGCAGTGCTAGCGGGGGGGCAGATACGCAGTATTTT
TRBJ1-1 - TRBV7-6 - CASSLRPLNTEAFF TGTGCCAGCAGCTTACGTCCCCTGAACACTGAAGCTTTCTTT
TRBJ1-1 - TRBV12-3/TRBV12-4 - CASSLGQNTEAFF TGTGCCAGCAGTTTGGGACAGAACACTGAAGCTTTCTTT
TRBJ2-1 once TRBV5-1 TRBD2 CASSFSTSGGNEQFF TGCGCCAGCAGCTTTTCTACTAGCGGCGGCAATGAGCAGTTCTTC
TRBJ1-3 - TRBV7-9 - CASSLELGLSGNTIYF TGTGCCAGCAGCTTAGAGCTGGGGCTGTCTGGAAACACCATATATTTT
TRBJ1-4 - TRBV4-1 - CASSQDHGAGVTNEKLFF TGCGCCAGCAGCCAAGATCATGGGGCGGGGGTGACTAATGAAAAACTGTTTTTT
TRBJ1-1 - TRBV28 - CASRSGVGTEAFF TGTGCCAGCAGGTCCGGGGTAGGCACTGAAGCTTTCTTT
TRBJ1-3 - TRBV5-1 - CASSFGDAGNTIYF TGCGCCAGCAGCTTTGGGGACGCTGGAAACACCATATATTTT
TRBJ1-6 - TRBV28 TRBD1 CASSSGDRVNSPLHF TGTGCCAGCAGTTCAGGGGACAGGGTTAATTCACCCCTCCACTTT
TRBJ1-5 - TRBV4-2 TRBD1 CASSQTGTGGVMGNQPQHF TGTGCCAGCAGCCAAACCGGGACAGGGGGCGTTATGGGCAATCAGCCCCAGCATTTT
TRBJ1-5 once TRBV2 - CASRTRYSNQPQHF TGTGCCAGCAGGACCAGGTATAGCAATCAGCCCCAGCATTTT
TRBJ2-5 once TRBV10-1 - CASSEKGHVYQETQYF TGCGCCAGCAGTGAGAAGGGACACGTGTACCAAGAGACCCAGTACTTC
TRBJ2-3 - TRBV3-1/TRBV3-2 - CASSQLGTDTQYF TGTGCCAGCAGCCAACTTGGCACAGATACGCAGTATTTT
TRBJ2-7 - TRBV6-2/TRBV6-3 TRBD2 CASSDSGGPYEQYF TGTGCCAGCAGCGATAGCGGGGGGCCCTACGAGCAGTACTTC
TRBJ2-1 - TRBV11-2 TRBD2 CASSSVGGANEQFF TGTGCCAGCAGCTCCGTCGGGGGGGCCAATGAGCAGTTCTTC
TRBJ1-2 - TRBV9 - CASSGGHGGYTF TGTGCCAGCAGCGGGGGGCACGGGGGCTACACCTTC
TRBJ2-3 - TRBV7-2 - CASSLDLSGTQYF TGTGCCAGCAGCTTAGATCTAAGCGGTACGCAGTATTTT
TRBJ2-1 - TRBV5-5 - CASSREGPYNEQFF TGTGCCAGCAGCCGCGAGGGGCCCTACAATGAGCAGTTCTTC
TRBJ2-7 - TRBV10-3 TRBD2 CAIRSSSGRSYEQYF TGTGCCATCAGGTCGAGTAGCGGGAGGTCCTACGAGCAGTACTTC
TRBJ2-1 - TRBV7-3 - CASSLNTGYNEQFF TGTGCCAGCAGCTTAAACACCGGGTACAATGAGCAGTTCTTC
TRBJ2-7 - TRBV2 TRBD1 CASNRDSPYEQYF TGTGCCAGCAATAGGGACAGCCCCTACGAGCAGTACTTC
TRBJ1-5 - TRBV11-3 - CASAVGTGPNQPQHF TGTGCCAGCGCCGTGGGTACAGGACCCAATCAGCCCCAGCATTTT
TRBJ2-7 - TRBV6-2/TRBV6-3 - CASSASGISGQQYF TGTGCCAGCAGTGCTTCCGGGATTAGCGGACAGCAGTACTTC
TRBJ1-5 - TRBV7-2 TRBD1 CASSLTGTGGSSQPQHF TGTGCCAGCAGCTTGACCGGGACAGGGGGTAGTAGTCAGCCCCAGCATTTT
TRBJ1-6 once TRBV11-2 TRBD1 CASISPGSGTVDSPLHF TGTGCCAGCATTTCGCCCGGTAGCGGGACAGTCGATTCACCCCTCCACTTT
TRBJ2-7 - TRBV12-3/TRBV12-4 - CASADTGWEQYF TGTGCCAGCGCGGACACGGGTTGGGAGCAGTACTTC
TRBJ2-2 - TRBV6-1 - CASSEDDSSTGELFF TGTGCCAGCAGTGAGGACGACAGTTCCACCGGGGAGCTGTTTTTT
TRBJ2-3 - TRBV7-2 TRBD2 CASSSVSGGADTQYF TGTGCCAGCAGCTCGGTTAGCGGGGGGGCAGATACGCAGTATTTT
TRBJ2-1 - TRBV7-2 TRBD2 CASSLPAGDPFNEQFF TGTGCCAGCAGCTTACCGGCGGGAGACCCTTTCAATGAGCAGTTCTTC
TRBJ1-2 - TRBV19 - CASSIDSGGGSNYGYTF TGTGCCAGTAGTATAGATTCGGGTGGAGGCAGTAACTATGGCTACACCTTC
TRBJ1-2 - TRBV7-3 - CASSLTAGARDGYTF TGTGCCAGCAGCTTAACGGCGGGGGCCCGGGATGGCTACACCTTC
TRBJ2-7 once TRBV18 - CASSPPGLSYEQYF TGTGCCAGCTCACCCCCCGGCCTCTCCTACGAGCAGTACTTC
TRBJ1-1 - TRBV5-1 - CASSSGRNTEAFF TGCGCCAGCAGCTCAGGGAGGAACACTGAAGCTTTCTTT
TRBJ1-1 once TRBV5-1 - CASGQTNTEAFF TGCGCCAGTGGACAGACGAACACTGAAGCTTTCTTT
TRBJ2-7 - TRBV18 - CASSPLVGNEQYF TGTGCCAGCTCACCACTGGTAGGGAACGAGCAGTACTTC
TRBJ1-1 once TRBV6-4 TRBD1 CASRLTGVSEAFF TGTGCCAGCAGACTTACAGGGGTTTCTGAAGCTTTCTTT
TRBJ2-1 - TRBV24-1 - CATSDRVEGTFSYNEQFF TGTGCCACCAGTGATAGGGTTGAGGGGACGTTCTCCTACAATGAGCAGTTCTTC
TRBJ2-3 - TRBV18 TRBD2 CASSPGLGVDTQYF TGTGCCAGCTCACCGGGACTAGGAGTAGATACGCAGTATTTT
TRBJ1-5 - TRBV24-1 - CATSDFGTPQPQHF TGTGCCACCAGTGATTTCGGGACACCCCAGCCCCAGCATTTT
TRBJ1-2 - TRBV7-9 TRBD1 CASGTGGFYGYTF TGTGCCAGCGGCACAGGGGGCTTCTATGGCTACACCTTC
TRBJ1-4 - TRBV5-4 TRBD1 CASSLKGQGDEKLFF TGTGCCAGCAGCTTAAAGGGACAGGGGGATGAAAAACTGTTTTTT
TRBJ1-1 - TRBV7-2 TRBD1 CASSLAWGQGKNTEAFF TGTGCCAGCAGCTTAGCGTGGGGACAGGGAAAGAACACTGAAGCTTTCTTT